Each of the 31 T cell receptor beta chains below was sequenced from the same sample in a study of blood T cells in healthy people across ages. A second 7 to 11 cycle PCR used barcoded and J-beta primers. In TCRdb, the 5' RACE reads were re-called with MiXCR into one record per CDR3 protein. The sample records 600,000 to 1,000,000 distinct CDR3 sequences, just under 25% being singletons. The same data also contributed to another study, on T cells of mothers and their children.

Sequenced: blood. These receptors all come from a boy aged 5-17 years in good health.

The gene calls are TRBV7-6 and TRBJ2-1; D may correspond to TRBD1 or TRBD2 (7 bases each). V dropped 5 bases and J dropped 3 bases, with 26 bases sitting between them. From germline, CDR1 is SGHVS and CDR2 FNYEAQ. There are 19 residues in the CDR3. The CDR3 bases are TGTGCCAGCAGCCCACGACAGGGTAGCCTAGCGGTGAGCTACAATGAGCAGTTCTTC. This sequence encodes CASSPRQGSLAVSYNEQFF.

The V gene is TRBV18, the J gene TRBJ2-1; the match to TRBD1 covers 9 bases. TRBJ2-7 explains the end of the DNA better; the J call may be wrong. The CDR3 is 17 residues long. Germline V lookup: CDR1 KGHSH, CDR2 LQKENI. The CDR3 DNA sequence: TGTGCCAGCTCACCAGTCTCTGGAGGGACAGGGTCCTACGAGCAGTACTTC. Its translation: CASSPVSGGTGSYEQYF.

The V and J genes are TRBV7-2 and TRBJ2-1, with TRBD2 identical over 7 bases. The V gene end was trimmed by 2 bases and the J gene end by 12 bases; junction bases not matched to a gene: 4. This CDR3 spans 12 amino acids. CDR1 and CDR2 from the germline V gene are SGHTA and FQGNSA. CDR3 nucleotide sequence: TGTGCCAGCAGCTTAAATGGCGGGGGGCAGTTCTTC. This codes for CASSLNGGGQFF.

This clonotype appeared a few times. This chain links TRBV20-1 with TRBJ1-4; no firm D call. Germline CDR1 is DFQATT and CDR2 is SNEGSKA (reference sequence). With 1 base removed from V and 5 bases from J, the gap between germline ends came to 14 bases. The CDR3 is made up of 15 amino acids. CDR3 region: CSARARDPVNEKLFF. CDR3 bases: TGCAGTGCTAGAGCCCGTGATCCGGTGAATGAAAAACTGTTTTTT.

The chain couples TRBV7-9 to TRBJ2-5; possible D gene TRBD2, 6 bases. The CDR3 consists of 14 residues. The V end lost 3 bases, the J end lost 3 bases, and 11 bases lay between the germline ends. Germline V gene data show CDR1 as SEHNR and CDR2 as FQNEAQ (reference sequence). CDR3 sequence (DNA): TGTGCCAGCAGCTTCCGGGACTCCGAAGAGACCCAGTACTTC. This gives the protein CASSFRDSEETQYF.

This clonotype was observed a handful of times. This chain uses TRBV28 with TRBJ1-1; D ambiguous. V was pared by 1 base and J by 0 bases, with 12 bases between. This CDR3 has 16 amino acids. Germline CDR1 is MDHEN and CDR2 is SYDVKM. CDR3 sequence reads: CASSLFRTGLNTEAFF. The CDR3 DNA reads as TGTGCCAGCAGTTTATTTCGGACGGGATTGAACACTGAAGCTTTCTTT.

This chain links TRBV19 with TRBJ2-5, with a tentative D call TRBD1 (6 bases). CDR3 length equals 12 residues. Per germline, CDR1 LNHDA and CDR2 SQIVND (reference sequence). V shed 8 bases and J shed 3 bases, with 10 bases lying between them. CDR3 in amino acids: CASGDRKETQYF. The CDR3 DNA sequence: TGTGCCAGTGGAGACAGGAAAGAGACCCAGTACTTC.

The chain recombines TRBV4-2 with TRBJ2-1; 9 bases map to TRBD2. Germline V gives CDR1 LGHNA, CDR2 YNFKEQ. The CDR3 spans 15 residues. V trimming: 1 base; J trimming: 8 bases; junction bases outside the gene matches: 6. The CDR3 here is CASSQVAGEVHEQFF. The CDR3 DNA is TGTGCCAGCAGCCAAGTAGCGGGAGAGGTCCATGAGCAGTTCTTC.

The J gene is TRBJ2-7, the V gene TRBV12-3 or TRBV12-4; 8 nucleotides match TRBD1. The CDR3 spans 14 residues. The V segment lost 5 bases and the J segment 5 bases; nucleotides outside the gene matches: 8. CDR3 nucleotides: TGTGCCAGCAGTCTCCAGGACAGGGACCACGAGCAGTACTTC. It specifies CASSLQDRDHEQYF.

This rearrangement joins TRBV12-3 or TRBV12-4 to TRBJ1-2, with D maybe TRBD1 (5 bases). V was trimmed by 3 bases and J by 7 bases, leaving 6 bases between them. The CDR3 contains 11 residues. CDR3: CASSFGGGYTF. Written as DNA, the CDR3 is TGTGCCAGCAGTTTTGGGGGTGGCTACACCTTC.

The sample holds a few counts of this clonotype. The rearrangement joins TRBV20-1 to TRBJ2-4; TRBD2 agrees at 7 bases. This CDR3 is built from 15 residues. Per the germline V gene, CDR1 is DFQATT and CDR2 is SNEGSKA (reference sequence). With V trimmed by 6 bases and J by 0 bases, 8 bases remained unmatched. CDR3 residues: CSAQTPSGAKNIQYF. DNA for the CDR3: TGCAGTGCCCAAACCCCTAGCGGAGCCAAAAACATTCAGTACTTC.

This clonotype came up a few times. The V call is TRBV28, the J call TRBJ2-7; no clear D. The CDR3 has 12 amino acids. V dropped 5 bases and J dropped 6 bases, with 11 bases sitting between them. Germline V CDR1 and CDR2: MDHEN, SYDVKM. CDR3: CASSPPGVEQYF. The CDR3 bases are TGTGCCAGCAGTCCCCCCGGCGTCGAGCAGTACTTC.

V usage is TRBV2 and J usage is TRBJ1-5; tentatively, D is TRBD1 (6 bases). This CDR3 has 15 amino acids. The germline V gene encodes CDR1 SNHLY and CDR2 FYNNEI. V shed 7 bases and J shed 1 base, with 14 bases lying between them. The CDR3 bases are TGTGCCAGCAAGGCCACAGGGATGAGCAATCAGCCCCAGCATTTT. Translating it yields CASKATGMSNQPQHF.

The V call is TRBV3-1, the J call TRBJ1-6; D is undetermined. The germline gives CDR1 LGHDT, CDR2 YNNKEL (reference sequence). V was shortened by 1 base and J by 0 bases, with 10 bases between the two germline ends. The CDR3 covers 17 residues. The CDR3 DNA sequence: TGTGCCAGCAGCCAAGTTAGCAGGCGCTCCTATAATTCACCCCTCCACTTT. Translation gives CASSQVSRRSYNSPLHF.

This clonotype was counted between two and nine times. V usage is TRBV28 and J usage is TRBJ1-2; no reliable D call. Trimming left V 1 base short and J 2 bases short, with 14 bases between. CDR1 is MDHEN and CDR2 is SYDVKM in the germline V gene. CDR3 size: 16 residues. The CDR3: CASSLSAQTFNYGYTF. The CDR3 DNA follows: TGTGCCAGCAGTTTATCCGCACAGACCTTCAACTATGGCTACACCTTC.

This clonotype was seen more than once but under ten times. The chain joins TRBV13 to TRBJ2-4; a possible D gene is TRBD2 (6 bases). The CDR3 has 15 residues. Germline CDR1 is PRHDT and CDR2 is FYEKMQ (reference sequence). Trimming removed 1 base at V and 7 bases at J, with 14 bases between. In DNA form, the CDR3 reads TGTGCCAGCAGCTTAGTTTCGGCAGGGAGGAACATTCAGTACTTC. Its translation: CASSLVSAGRNIQYF. The entire variable domain, with the rest obtained from reference TRBV13 and TRBJ2-4, is as follows: AAGVIQSPRHLIKEKRETATLKCYPIPRHDTVYWYQQGPGQDPQFLISFYEKMQSDKGSIPDRFSAQQFSDYHSELNMSSLELGDSALYFCASSLVSAGRNIQYFGAGTRLSVL.

This chain uses TRBV28 with TRBJ2-7; possibly TRBD1 or TRBD2 for D (5 bases each). Looked up from germline, CDR1 is MDHEN and CDR2 is SYDVKM. The CDR3 has 14 residues. Trimming pared 6 bases from V and 0 bases from J, leaving 12 bases between. Written as DNA, the CDR3 is TGTGCCAGCAGCTCCCGGGACCTCTCCTACGAGCAGTACTTC. Translation: CASSSRDLSYEQYF.

The chain uses TRBV20-1 and TRBJ2-4; 7 bases are a match to TRBD1. The length of the CDR3 is 15 residues. Looked up from germline, CDR1 is DFQATT and CDR2 is SNEGSKA (reference sequence). The V gene end was trimmed by 6 bases and the J gene end by 0 bases; junction bases not matched to a gene: 8. CDR3 sequence: CSARGQPIAKNIQYF. CDR3 nucleotide sequence: TGCAGTGCCCGGGGACAGCCAATAGCCAAAAACATTCAGTACTTC.

The chain is built from TRBV7-9 and TRBJ1-6, with 9 bases matching TRBD1. Trimming took 3 bases from V and 7 from J; bases not matched to a gene: 7. The germline CDR1 and CDR2 sequences are SEHNR and FQNEAQ (reference sequence). The CDR3 contains 16 residues. The CDR3 DNA reads as TGTGCCAGCAGCTTTGCCGGGACAGGGCTAAATTCACCCCTCCACTTT. Translating gives CASSFAGTGLNSPLHF.

The V gene is TRBV6-2 or TRBV6-3, the J gene TRBJ1-1; D remains ambiguous. The CDR3 length is 11 residues. Germline-derived CDR1 and CDR2 are MNHEY and SVGEGT. The V end lost 6 bases, the J end lost 7 bases, and 9 bases lay between the germline ends. CDR3: CASSHGREAFF. The DNA for the CDR3 is TGTGCCAGCAGCCACGGCCGTGAAGCTTTCTTT.

The rearrangement joins TRBV20-1 to TRBJ2-6; maybe TRBD1 (6 bases). The V end was cut by 6 bases, the J end by 0 bases, with 15 bases between. In germline, CDR1 is DFQATT, CDR2 SNEGSKA (reference sequence). The CDR3 consists of 16 residues. CDR3 in DNA: TGCAGTGCCACGGGGACACCCAGCTCTGGGGCCAACGTCCTGACTTTC. Translation gives CSATGTPSSGANVLTF.

This rearrangement joins TRBV5-5 to TRBJ1-3; D ambiguous. V lost 0 bases, J lost 0 bases, and 7 bases lay in between. The CDR3 totals 15 residues. Germline CDR1 reads SGHKS; CDR2 reads YYEKEE (reference sequence). In nucleotides, the CDR3 is TGTGCCAGCAGCTTGGAGTGGGTCTCTGGAAACACCATATATTTT. It yields the protein CASSLEWVSGNTIYF. The whole variable domain, remainder taken from reference TRBV5-5 and TRBJ1-3, is DAGVTQSPTHLIKTRGQQVTLRCSPISGHKSVSWYQQVLGQGPQFIFQYYEKEERGRGNFPDRFSARQFPNYSSELNVNALLLGDSALYLCASSLEWVSGNTIYFGEGSWLTVV.

This clonotype was recorded a few times. One junction end does not reproduce the germline sequence, and a read error may be involved. The chain couples TRBV11-2 to TRBJ1-4; 12 nucleotides agree with TRBD1. CDR3 length: 18 residues. CDR1 SGHAT and CDR2 FQNNGV come from the germline V gene. Written as DNA, the CDR3 is TGTGCCAGCGGCTTAACGGCCGGGACAGGGGGCTTTAGAGAAAAACTGTTTTTT. Translation gives CASGLTAGTGGFREKLFF.

The chain combines TRBV7-2 with TRBJ2-5, with a weak D call TRBD1 (5 bases). This CDR3 has 14 amino acids. Trimming took 5 bases from V and 2 from J, leaving 12 bases between them. Germline-derived CDR1 and CDR2 are SGHTA and FQGNSA. The CDR3 protein is CASSQPTGQETQYF. The CDR3 DNA reads TGTGCCAGCAGCCAACCTACAGGTCAAGAGACCCAGTACTTC.

V usage is TRBV20-1 and J usage is TRBJ1-3; D remains unclear. V was pared by 2 bases and J by 0 bases, with 11 bases between. The CDR3 loop spans 15 amino acids. The germline CDR1 and CDR2 sequences are DFQATT and SNEGSKA (reference sequence). The CDR3 DNA sequence: TGCAGTGCTAGACGCGAACCCATCTCTGGAAACACCATATATTTT. It specifies CSARREPISGNTIYF.

The V gene is TRBV28, the J gene TRBJ2-2; 8 nucleotides line up with TRBD2. Germline CDR1 is MDHEN and CDR2 is SYDVKM. V lost 8 bases and J lost 4; bases outside the gene matches: 6. The CDR3 extends over 14 amino acids. Written as DNA, the CDR3 is TGTGCCAGCGACAGCGGGAGTGGCACCGGGGAGCTGTTTTTT. Protein: CASDSGSGTGELFF.

In this sample, this clonotype turned up once. The V call is TRBV27, the J call TRBJ2-7, with a weak D call TRBD2 (7 bases). The germline V gene encodes CDR1 MNHEY and CDR2 SMNVEV (reference sequence). The CDR3 runs to 17 residues. V was shortened by 5 bases and J by 7 bases, with 27 bases between the two germline ends. Written as DNA, the CDR3 is TGTGCCAGCAGTACCGCCGGGCTAGCGGCCGAAACAGGGGAGCAGTACTTC. Translation: CASSTAGLAAETGEQYF.

J is TRBJ2-1 and V is TRBV20-1; TRBD2 agrees at 10 bases. Germline assignment: CDR1 DFQATT and CDR2 SNEGSKA (reference sequence). Germline trimming cut 0 bases from V and 9 bases from J; bases unmatched to any gene: 11. The CDR3 contains 16 residues. CDR3 coding DNA: TGCAGTGCTAGAGAACCCAGCGGGAGGGCCATGGGTGAGCAGTTCTTC. Amino acids: CSAREPSGRAMGEQFF.

This sequence joins TRBV14 and TRBJ2-5; TRBD1 is a possible D gene (5 bases). The DNA end is more similar to TRBJ2-7, so the J call may be wrong. Germline values: CDR1 SGHDN, CDR2 FVKESK. This CDR3 has 14 residues. The chain's CDR3 is CASSQRQRIYEQYF. The CDR3 DNA follows: TGTGCCAGCAGCCAAAGACAGAGAATCTACGAGCAGTACTTC.

CDR3 DNA: TGTGCCAGCAGGGAGGGACAGGTCAATGAGCAGTTCTTC. This encodes CASREGQVNEQFF. V usage is TRBV6-6 and J usage is TRBJ2-1; 8 bases fit TRBD1. The CDR3 has 13 amino acids. CDR1 is MNHNY and CDR2 is SVGAGI in the germline V gene (reference sequence). V was clipped by 6 bases and J by 6 bases; unmatched bases: 4.

This clonotype was found a few times. This chain connects TRBV30 to TRBJ2-3, with D hard to call. CDR1 is GTSNPN, CDR2 SVGIG, per germline (reference sequence). V dropped 3 bases and J dropped 4 bases, with 8 bases sitting between them. CDR3 length: 12 amino acids. The CDR3: CAWRSVPDTQYF. For the CDR3, the DNA is TGTGCCTGGAGGTCCGTGCCAGATACGCAGTATTTT.